A selection of T cell receptor beta chains follows, all from one sample in a study of blood T cell repertoires in COVID-19. Assay used: immunoSEQ multiplex PCR; TCRdb lists only in-frame clones, some missing. The sample lists 320,000 or so clones; roughly 87% were seen once. Sequencing was performed on PBMCs or T cells enriched from blood (not recorded which). Receptor source: a woman aged 30 to 39 who had recovered from COVID-19. The CDR3 runs from the conserved cysteine through the conserved F or W. D genes are given only for firm matches. Size is stated for part of the rows, as once, few or many counts, or as a class when the clone is expanded.

j_gene,v_gene,abundance,d_gene,CDR3aa,CDR3nt
TRBJ2-2,TRBV7-2,.,.,CASSLGRGTGELFF,TGTGCCAGCAGCTTGGGGCGAGGCACCGGGGAGCTGTTTTTT
TRBJ2-7,TRBV7-8,.,TRBD2,CASRGGGPSYEQYF,TGTGCCAGCAGGGGCGGGGGGCCGTCCTACGAGCAGTACTTC
TRBJ2-7,TRBV20-1,.,.,CSASTRTDIPYEQYF,TGCAGTGCTAGTACCCGGACAGATATCCCCTACGAGCAGTACTTC
TRBJ2-3,TRBV6-4,.,TRBD2,CASSEVAGARTDTQYF,TGTGCCAGCAGTGAAGTAGCGGGGGCCCGCACAGATACGCAGTATTTT
TRBJ2-1,TRBV2,.,TRBD1,CASRMDRGRNEQFF,TGTGCCAGCAGGATGGACAGGGGGCGGAATGAGCAGTTCTTC
TRBJ1-1,TRBV19,.,TRBD1,CASSRRGQGSNTEAFF,TGTGCCAGTAGTAGGAGAGGACAGGGGTCGAACACTGAAGCTTTCTTT
TRBJ1-2,TRBV27,.,.,CASSFFAGANYGYTF,TGTGCCAGCAGTTTTTTTGCAGGGGCTAACTATGGCTACACCTTC
TRBJ1-4,TRBV28,.,.,CASRAYRRSNEKLFF,TGTGCCAGCAGGGCGTACAGGCGTAGTAATGAAAAACTGTTTTTT
TRBJ2-7,TRBV7-9,.,TRBD1,CASSNRQGPHEQYF,TGTGCCAGCAGCAACCGACAGGGCCCCCACGAGCAGTACTTC
TRBJ2-3,TRBV2,.,TRBD2,CASSPGTSGGILYF,TGTGCCAGCAGTCCCGGGACTAGCGGGGGGATCTTGTATTTT
TRBJ2-7,TRBV4-3,.,TRBD1,CASSQDRTTGTEQYF,TGCGCCAGCAGCCAAGATAGGACGACAGGGACCGAGCAGTACTTC
TRBJ1-4,TRBV10-3,.,TRBD1,CAISTGQGREKLFF,TGTGCCATCAGTACAGGACAGGGGCGGGAAAAACTGTTTTTT
TRBJ2-7,TRBV11-3,.,TRBD1,CASSSDRDRGCWYEQYF,TGTGCCAGCAGTTCCGACCGGGACAGGGGATGCTGGTACGAGCAGTACTTC
TRBJ1-1,TRBV5-1,.,.,CASSLTLARANTEAFF,TGCGCCAGCAGCTTGACTCTCGCCAGGGCCAACACTGAAGCTTTCTTT
TRBJ1-2,TRBV25-1,.,.,CASNSNYGYTF,TGTGCCAGCAACAGTAACTATGGCTACACCTTC
TRBJ2-1,TRBV18,many,.,CASSPFQDSYNEQFF,TGTGCCAGCTCACCATTTCAGGACAGCTACAATGAGCAGTTCTTC
TRBJ2-2,TRBV10-1,few,TRBD1,CASSEATGETGTGELFF,TGCGCCAGCAGTGAGGCTACAGGGGAGACGGGAACCGGGGAGCTGTTTTTT
TRBJ1-2,TRBV5-8,.,TRBD1,CASSRRQGNYYGYTF,TGTGCCAGCAGCCGCAGACAGGGTAATTACTATGGCTACACCTTC
TRBJ1-4,TRBV14,.,.,CASSGEAAKLFF,TGTGCCAGCAGTGGTGAAGCCGCAAAACTGTTTTTT
TRBJ2-2,TRBV29-1,few,.,CSVAAVGGGELFF,TGCAGCGTTGCTGCGGTGGGGGGAGGGGAGCTGTTTTTT
TRBJ2-1,TRBV5-1,once,.,CASSFWRKSSYNEQFF,TGCGCCAGCAGCTTCTGGCGGAAAAGCTCCTACAATGAGCAGTTCTTC
TRBJ2-7,TRBV6-1,.,.,CASSDMRVGEQYF,TGTGCCAGCAGTGATATGAGGGTGGGCGAGCAGTACTTC
TRBJ1-1,TRBV12-3/TRBV12-4,.,.,CASSPPRGREAFF,TGTGCCAGCAGTCCCCCCCGCGGGCGTGAAGCTTTCTTT
TRBJ2-2,TRBV5-6,.,.,CASSLRLLASRGTGELFF,TGTGCCAGCAGCTTGAGACTCTTGGCCTCTCGGGGCACCGGGGAGCTGTTTTTT
TRBJ1-1,TRBV28,.,TRBD1,CASSLREGGITEAFF,TGTGCCAGCAGTTTACGCGAAGGGGGCATCACTGAAGCTTTCTTT
TRBJ1-1,TRBV6-9,.,.,CASTKGPMNTEAFF,TGTGCCAGCACCAAGGGGCCTATGAACACTGAAGCTTTCTTT
TRBJ2-7,TRBV25-1,.,TRBD1,CASSEDGQGRDEQYF,TGTGCCAGCAGTGAAGACGGACAGGGGCGCGACGAGCAGTACTTC
TRBJ1-1,TRBV18,once,.,CASSLGSRHNTEAFF,TGTGCCAGCTCACTCGGCTCCCGACATAACACTGAAGCTTTCTTT
TRBJ1-1,TRBV7-8,few,.,CASSPNIARNTEAFF,TGTGCCAGCAGCCCAAACATCGCCAGGAACACTGAAGCTTTCTTT
TRBJ1-1,TRBV12-3/TRBV12-4,.,.,CASSVSGRPEAFF,TGTGCCAGCAGTGTATCAGGGAGGCCTGAAGCTTTCTTT
TRBJ1-2,TRBV6-2/TRBV6-3,.,.,CASSYSGRGFGYTF,TGTGCCAGCAGTTACTCGGGCAGGGGCTTTGGCTACACCTTC
TRBJ2-1,TRBV25-1,.,TRBD2,CASSDSGGGSFNEQFF,TGTGCCAGCAGTGACTCCGGGGGGGGGTCCTTCAATGAGCAGTTCTTC
TRBJ1-6,TRBV7-8,.,TRBD1,CASMWDRNSPLHF,TGTGCCAGCATGTGGGACAGAAATTCACCCCTCCACTTT
TRBJ1-2,TRBV6-5,.,TRBD1,CASSFRTGYGYTF,TGTGCCAGCAGTTTTCGGACAGGCTATGGCTACACCTTC
TRBJ2-5,TRBV27,.,TRBD2,CASSLWGTSGDDGETQYF,TGTGCCAGCAGTTTATGGGGGACTAGCGGGGACGACGGGGAGACCCAGTACTTC
TRBJ1-5,TRBV7-9,.,.,CASTSAGDRPMSNQPQHF,TGTGCCAGCACCTCAGCAGGCGACAGGCCTATGAGCAATCAGCCCCAGCATTTT
TRBJ2-5,TRBV10-3,.,.,CAISARGKQETQYF,TGTGCCATCAGTGCCAGGGGCAAGCAAGAGACCCAGTACTTC
TRBJ2-1,TRBV3-1/TRBV3-2,.,TRBD1,CASSYRGNEQFF,TGTGCCAGCAGCTACAGGGGCAATGAGCAGTTCTTC
TRBJ1-2,TRBV30,once,.,CAWTRVSGRSNYGYTF,TGTGCCTGGACTCGCGTCAGTGGGCGCAGTAACTATGGCTACACCTTC
TRBJ1-5,TRBV7-2,once,.,CASSFRGNQPQHF,TGTGCCAGCAGCTTCCGGGGCAATCAGCCCCAGCATTTT
TRBJ2-5,TRBV7-8,.,.,CASSLMASQETQYF,TGTGCCAGCAGCTTAATGGCTAGCCAAGAGACCCAGTACTTC
TRBJ1-2,TRBV5-5,.,.,CASSLGEVARGYTF,TGTGCCAGCAGCTTGGGGGAAGTAGCGCGAGGCTACACCTTC
TRBJ2-3,TRBV5-6,.,TRBD2,CASSLLAAPSTDTQYF,TGTGCCAGCAGCTTGCTAGCGGCCCCTAGCACAGATACGCAGTATTTT
TRBJ2-3,TRBV7-9,.,.,CASSFHRTASTDTQYF,TGTGCCAGCAGCTTCCATCGGACAGCCAGCACAGATACGCAGTATTTT
TRBJ2-1,TRBV11-2,.,.,CASSLELGGRFF,TGTGCCAGCAGCTTAGAACTAGGGGGACGATTCTTC
TRBJ1-1,TRBV18,once,.,CASSPNIAGFAEAFF,TGTGCCAGCTCACCGAACATAGCTGGGTTCGCTGAAGCTTTCTTT